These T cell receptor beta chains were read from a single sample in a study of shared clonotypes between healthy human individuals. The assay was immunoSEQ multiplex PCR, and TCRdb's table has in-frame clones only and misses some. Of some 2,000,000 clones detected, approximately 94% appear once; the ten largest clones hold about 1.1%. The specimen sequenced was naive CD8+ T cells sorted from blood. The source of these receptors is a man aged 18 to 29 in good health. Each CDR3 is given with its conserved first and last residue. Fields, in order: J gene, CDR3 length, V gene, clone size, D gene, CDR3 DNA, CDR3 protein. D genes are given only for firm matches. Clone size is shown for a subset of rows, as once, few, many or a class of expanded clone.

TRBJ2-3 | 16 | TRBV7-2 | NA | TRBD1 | TGTGCCAGCGGAAGGGACAGGGGTACTAGCACAGATACGCAGTATTTT | CASGRDRGTSTDTQYF
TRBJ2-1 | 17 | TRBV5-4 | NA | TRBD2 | TGTGCCAGCAGATTGCGGGCACTAGCGGGGGGGCCTAATGAGCAGTTCTTC | CASRLRALAGGPNEQFF
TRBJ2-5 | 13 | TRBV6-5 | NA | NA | TGTGCCAGCAGTTACTCTACTGGGGAGACCCAGTACTTC | CASSYSTGETQYF
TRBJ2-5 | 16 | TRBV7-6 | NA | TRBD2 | TGTGCCAGCAGCTCCTTGGGGGAGGGCCGCCAAGAGACCCAGTACTTC | CASSSLGEGRQETQYF
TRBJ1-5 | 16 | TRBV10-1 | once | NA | TGCGCCAGCCGAATTCACAGGGAATCGAACAATCAGCCCCAGCATTTT | CASRIHRESNNQPQHF
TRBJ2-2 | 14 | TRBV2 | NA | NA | TGTGCCATCAACCAGGACCCGAACACCGGGGAGCTGTTTTTT | CAINQDPNTGELFF
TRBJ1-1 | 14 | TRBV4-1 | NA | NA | TGCGCCAGCAGCCAAGAACGGGGAGTACTAGAGGCTTTCTTT | CASSQERGVLEAFF
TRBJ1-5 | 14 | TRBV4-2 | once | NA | TGTGCCAGCAGCCAAGATCGTGGTGATCAGCCCCAGCATTTT | CASSQDRGDQPQHF
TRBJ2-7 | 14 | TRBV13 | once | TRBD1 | TGTGCCAGCAGCCCCCGGGACAGAGCCTACGAGCAGTACTTC | CASSPRDRAYEQYF
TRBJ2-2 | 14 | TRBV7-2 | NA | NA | TGTGCCAGCAGCTTAGCAGGTGGCACCGGGGAGCTGTTTTTT | CASSLAGGTGELFF
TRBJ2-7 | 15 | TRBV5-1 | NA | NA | TGCGCCAGCAGCTTGGGTCAGGGGTTGGTTTACGAGCAGTACTTC | CASSLGQGLVYEQYF
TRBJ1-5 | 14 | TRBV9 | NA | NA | TGTGCCAGCAGCGCTGGGGATAGCAATCAGCCCCAGCATTTT | CASSAGDSNQPQHF
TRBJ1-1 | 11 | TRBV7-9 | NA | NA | TGTGCCAGCAGCTCGACAGCTGAAGCTTTCTTT | CASSSTAEAFF
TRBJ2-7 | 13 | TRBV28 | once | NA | TGTGCCAGCAGTTCCCAGTTGAGACTAGAGCAGTACTTC | CASSSQLRLEQYF
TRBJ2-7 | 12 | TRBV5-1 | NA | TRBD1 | TGCGCCAGCAGCCTGGACAGGTACGAGCAGTACTTC | CASSLDRYEQYF
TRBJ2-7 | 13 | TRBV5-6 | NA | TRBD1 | TGTGCCAGCAGCATGGGACAGGGGTACGAGCAGTACTTC | CASSMGQGYEQYF
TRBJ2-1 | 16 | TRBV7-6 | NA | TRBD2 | TGTGCCAGCAGCCCGGGACTAGCGGGAGGGCCGCATGAGCAGTTCTTC | CASSPGLAGGPHEQFF
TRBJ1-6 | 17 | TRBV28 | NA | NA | TGTGCCAGCAGTTTGATGAATTGGACAGACTATAATTCACCCCTCCACTTT | CASSLMNWTDYNSPLHF
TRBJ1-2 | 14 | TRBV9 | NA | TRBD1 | TGTGCCAGCAGCCCGGGACAGGGGGCAGGTGGCTACACCTTC | CASSPGQGAGGYTF
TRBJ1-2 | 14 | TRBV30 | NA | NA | TGTGCCTGGAGTTTAGGGCAGGCTAACTATGGCTACACCTTC | CAWSLGQANYGYTF
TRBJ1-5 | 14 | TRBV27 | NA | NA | TGTGCCAGCAGCCCGACAGGAAGCAATCAGCCCCAGCATTTT | CASSPTGSNQPQHF
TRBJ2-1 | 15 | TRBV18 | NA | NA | TGTGCCAGCTCACCGTCGGATGCTCATATGGGGGAGCAGTTCTTC | CASSPSDAHMGEQFF
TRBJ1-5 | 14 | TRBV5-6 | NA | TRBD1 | TGTGCCAGCAACGCAGGGGGCGCGGGGCAGCCCCAGCATTTT | CASNAGGAGQPQHF
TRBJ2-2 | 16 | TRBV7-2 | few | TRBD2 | TGTGCCAGCAGCCCCCGACTAGCGGGAGATACCGGGGAGCTGTTTTTT | CASSPRLAGDTGELFF
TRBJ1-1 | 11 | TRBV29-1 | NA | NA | TGCAGCTTCTTAGGAACAGACGAAGCTTTCTTT | CSFLGTDEAFF
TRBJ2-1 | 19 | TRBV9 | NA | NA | TGTGCCAGCAGCGACCGTCCCGGGACTCCCCGAATACTCTACAATGAGCAGTTCTTC | CASSDRPGTPRILYNEQFF
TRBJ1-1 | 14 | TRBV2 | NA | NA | TGTGCCAGCAGTAAGTTGAGACAGAACACTGAAGCTTTCTTT | CASSKLRQNTEAFF
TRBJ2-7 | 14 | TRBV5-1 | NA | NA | TGCGCCAGCAGCTTGGGGTGGGACTTCTACGAGCAGTACTTC | CASSLGWDFYEQYF
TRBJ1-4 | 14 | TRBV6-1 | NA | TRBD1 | TGTGCCAGCAGTGAAAGGACAGGGAATGAAAAACTGTTTTTT | CASSERTGNEKLFF
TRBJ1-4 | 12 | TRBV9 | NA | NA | TGTGCCAGCAGCGGGTACGGAGAAAAGCTGTTTTTT | CASSGYGEKLFF
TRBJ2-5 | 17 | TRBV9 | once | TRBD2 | TGTGCCAGCAGCGTAGAGGGGCAAGCGGGGCCGCAAGAGACCCAGTACTTC | CASSVEGQAGPQETQYF
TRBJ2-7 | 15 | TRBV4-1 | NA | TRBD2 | TGCGCCAGCAGCCCTAAGACTAGCGGCCCCTACGAGCAGTACTTC | CASSPKTSGPYEQYF
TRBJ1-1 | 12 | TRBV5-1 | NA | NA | TGCGCCAGCAGCCCCGGGTTGACTGAAGCTTTCTTT | CASSPGLTEAFF
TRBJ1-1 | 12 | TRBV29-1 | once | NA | TGCAGCGTTGCTGCCCAGAACACTGAAGCTTTCTTT | CSVAAQNTEAFF
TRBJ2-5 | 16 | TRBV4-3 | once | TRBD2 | TGCGCCAGCAGCCCCCTAGGGGAGGGGTCTGGAGAGACCCAGTACTTC | CASSPLGEGSGETQYF
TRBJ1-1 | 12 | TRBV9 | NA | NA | TGTGCCAGCAGGGGGCGCGACACTGAAGCTTTCTTT | CASRGRDTEAFF
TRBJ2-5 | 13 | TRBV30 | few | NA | TGTGCCTGGGAGCCAGGGGGGTCGGAGACCCAGTACTTC | CAWEPGGSETQYF
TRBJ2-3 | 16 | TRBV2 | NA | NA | TGTGCCAGCAGTGATTGGGTGGATAGTAGCACAGATACGCAGTATTTT | CASSDWVDSSTDTQYF
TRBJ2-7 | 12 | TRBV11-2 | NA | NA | TGTGCCAGCAGGCTTACGGCCTACGAGCAGTACTTC | CASRLTAYEQYF
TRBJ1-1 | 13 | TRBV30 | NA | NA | TGTGCCTGGAGAAGGGATTTGTCCACTGAAGCTTTCTTT | CAWRRDLSTEAFF
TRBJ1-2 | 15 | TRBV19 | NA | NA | TGTGCCAGTAGTAACCGGGACACTATTAACTATGGCTACACCTTC | CASSNRDTINYGYTF
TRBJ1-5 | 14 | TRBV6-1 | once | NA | TGTGCCAGCAGTGAAGAAGGTACGAGTCAGCCCCAGCATTTT | CASSEEGTSQPQHF
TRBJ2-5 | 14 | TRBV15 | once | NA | TGTGCCACCAGCAGAGGCCTAGTTGCGGAGACCCAGTACTTC | CATSRGLVAETQYF
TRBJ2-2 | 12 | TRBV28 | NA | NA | TGTGCCAGCAGTTTAGGGGGCGGGGAGCTGTTTTTT | CASSLGGGELFF
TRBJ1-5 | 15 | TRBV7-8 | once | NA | TGTGCCAGCAGCTTACTGATAGGGACCAATCAGCCCCAGCATTTT | CASSLLIGTNQPQHF
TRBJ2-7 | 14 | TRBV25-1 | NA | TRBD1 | TGTGCCAGCTCTCCCGTCCCGGACAGGGACGAGCAGTACTTC | CASSPVPDRDEQYF
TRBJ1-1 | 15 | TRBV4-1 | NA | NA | TGCGCCAGCAGCCAAGAGCAGAACCTCAACACTGAAGCTTTCTTT | CASSQEQNLNTEAFF
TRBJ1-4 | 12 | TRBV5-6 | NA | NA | TGTGCCAGCAGATCAGGGAGAGAAAAACTGTTTTTT | CASRSGREKLFF
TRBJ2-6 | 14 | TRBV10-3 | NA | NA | TGTGCCATCAGTGAGTCGGGAGGGGCCAACGTCCTGACTTTC | CAISESGGANVLTF
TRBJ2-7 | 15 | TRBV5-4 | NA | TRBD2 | TGTGCCAGCAGTTATGGACTAGCGGGAGCTGACGAGCAGTACTTC | CASSYGLAGADEQYF
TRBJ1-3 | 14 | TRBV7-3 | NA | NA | TGTGCCAGCAGCTCCGGAAACTCTGGAAACACCATATATTTT | CASSSGNSGNTIYF
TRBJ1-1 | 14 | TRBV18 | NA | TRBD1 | TGTGCCAGCTCTCGTGAGGGGGCGGACACTGAAGCTTTCTTT | CASSREGADTEAFF
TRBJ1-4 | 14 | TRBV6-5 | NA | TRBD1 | TGTGCCAGCAGTACCGGGACAGGGGCCGGTAAACTGTTTTTT | CASSTGTGAGKLFF
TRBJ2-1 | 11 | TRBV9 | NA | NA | TGTGCCAGCAGCGGGGACAATGAGCAGTTCTTC | CASSGDNEQFF
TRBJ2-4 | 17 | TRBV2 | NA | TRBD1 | TGTGCCAGCAGTTCACCTTTTACAGGGGCTGGGGAAAACATTCAGTACTTC | CASSSPFTGAGENIQYF